The next 17 T cell receptor beta chains were all read from a single sample in a study of blood T cell repertoires in COVID-19. Only in-frame clones appear in the TCRdb table, and some are missing; sequencing was by immunoSEQ multiplex PCR. The sample has hundreds of thousands of clones, roughly 89% seen once; the top ten hold 8% to 10%. The sequencing sample was made of PBMCs or T cells enriched from blood (not recorded which). These receptors were obtained from a man aged 35 to 55 who had recovered from COVID-19.

The chain employs TRBV29-1 and TRBJ1-5; D may be TRBD1 (5 bases). The CDR3 has 15 amino acids. CDR1 is SQVTM and CDR2 is ANQGSEA in the germline V gene. Trimming took 5 bases from V and 4 from J, leaving 18 bases between them. The CDR3 nucleotides are TGCAGCGTTACAAGGGGTTCGGCCCTAAATCAGCCCCAGCATTTT. The encoded protein is CSVTRGSALNQPQHF.

This chain links TRBV2 with TRBJ2-7, with TRBD2 as a possible D gene (6 bases). CDR1 is SNHLY, CDR2 FYNNEI, per germline. The CDR3 is 14 residues long. Trimming left V 6 bases short and J 1 base short, with 13 bases between. CDR3 protein: CASRGDFPSYEQYF. CDR3 nucleotides: TGTGCCAGCAGAGGGGACTTCCCGTCCTACGAGCAGTACTTC.

The rearrangement uses TRBV3-1 (or the pseudogene TRBV3-2) and TRBJ1-5, with 9 bases lining up with TRBD1. Trimming cost V 3 bases and J 9 bases; bases outside gene matches: 9. Looked up from germline, CDR1 is LGHDT and CDR2 is YNNKEL (reference sequence). This CDR3 has 15 amino acids. As DNA, the CDR3 is TGTGCCAGCAGCCAGATGGGACAGGGTGAATGGCCCCAGCATTTT. Translation: CASSQMGQGEWPQHF.

The J gene is TRBJ2-2, the V gene TRBV7-9, with D uncertain. The CDR3 runs to 14 residues. Between the trimmed V and J ends, which lost 5 bases and 4 bases, there was a span of 11 bases. Germline CDR1 SEHNR, CDR2 FQNEAQ (reference sequence). The CDR3 reads CASSSPNITGELFF. The CDR3 DNA reads TGTGCCAGCAGCAGCCCTAATATCACCGGGGAGCTGTTTTTT.

In this sample, this clone turned up once. The gene calls are TRBV3-1 (or the pseudogene TRBV3-2) and TRBJ2-3; 13 bases align to TRBD2. V was pared by 1 base and J by 1 base, with 11 bases of the junction left unmatched. Germline V gives CDR1 LGHDT, CDR2 YNNKEL (reference sequence). This CDR3 contains 20 residues. In DNA form, the CDR3 reads TGTGCCAGCAGCCAAGTCGCCGAACTAGCGGGGGGGCCCCGCACAGATACGCAGTATTTT. Translation gives CASSQVAELAGGPRTDTQYF.

The chain couples TRBV11-3 to TRBJ1-6, with 8 bases aligning to TRBD1. The length of the CDR3 is 17 residues. V lost 5 bases and J lost 5; bases outside the gene matches: 11. The germline V gene has CDR1 SGHNT and CDR2 YENEEA. CDR3 amino acids: CASSGQTPGQDNSPLHF. The CDR3 coding sequence is TGTGCCAGCAGCGGACAAACACCGGGACAGGATAATTCACCCCTCCACTTT.

The chain uses TRBV18 and TRBJ1-1; 9 bases align to TRBD1. The CDR3 has 16 amino acids. With V trimmed by 5 bases and J by 5 bases, 12 bases remained unmatched. Germline V lookup: CDR1 KGHSH, CDR2 LQKENI. The CDR3 loop is CASSSRQGEAETEAFF. For the CDR3, the DNA is TGTGCCAGCTCATCCCGACAGGGGGAGGCAGAGACTGAAGCTTTCTTT.

V gene TRBV2 combines with J gene TRBJ2-7; 11 nucleotides match TRBD1. V dropped 2 bases and J dropped 3; count of bases not matched to a gene: 3. Per the germline V gene, CDR1 is SNHLY and CDR2 is FYNNEI. The CDR3 runs 15 residues. CDR3 bases: TGTGCCAGCAGTGAAACGGGACAGGGGGACTACGAGCAGTACTTC. This encodes CASSETGQGDYEQYF.

This chain connects TRBV4-2 to TRBJ2-1; TRBD2 matches 9 bases. With V trimmed by 0 bases and J by 4 bases, 10 bases remained unmatched. The CDR3 has 18 amino acids. CDR1 LGHNA and CDR2 YNFKEQ come from the germline V gene. The CDR3 spells CASSQDWVAGDLYNEQFF. The CDR3 DNA reads as TGTGCCAGCAGCCAAGATTGGGTAGCGGGGGACCTATACAATGAGCAGTTCTTC.

The chain carries TRBV7-9 and TRBJ2-7; D uncertain. V was shortened by 2 bases and J by 5 bases, with 10 bases between the two germline ends. Germline loops: CDR1 SEHNR, CDR2 FQNEAQ (reference sequence). This CDR3 comprises 13 residues. CDR3 residues: CASSLSPAHEQYF. CDR3 nucleotide sequence: TGTGCCAGCAGCTTAAGCCCTGCCCACGAGCAGTACTTC.

The rearrangement links TRBV15 to TRBJ1-1, with unresolved D. This CDR3 has 13 amino acids. V shed 6 bases and J shed 1 base, with 9 bases lying between them. Germline V CDR1 and CDR2: LNHNV, YYDKDF (reference sequence). The CDR3 is CATSELKNTEAFF. The CDR3 DNA reads as TGTGCCACCAGTGAACTGAAGAACACTGAAGCTTTCTTT.

The CDR3 DNA follows: TGTGCCAGTAGTCGAGTTTACAGCTCGAATCAGCCCCAGCATTTT. This gives the protein CASSRVYSSNQPQHF. This chain connects TRBV19 to TRBJ1-5; D is uncertain. Trimming stripped 5 bases from V and 4 bases from J, with 15 bases between. The CDR3 consists of 15 residues. From germline, CDR1 is LNHDA and CDR2 SQIVND (reference sequence).

The rearrangement uses TRBV11-2 and TRBJ2-6; TRBD1 might be the D (5 bases). Germline CDR1 and CDR2: SGHAT and FQNNGV. The germline V and J ends were trimmed by 5 bases and 0 bases, with 20 bases remaining between them. This CDR3 comprises 19 residues. Here the CDR3 reads CASSPGPATEPSGANVLTF. DNA for the CDR3: TGTGCCAGCAGCCCAGGACCCGCGACAGAACCCTCTGGGGCCAACGTCCTGACTTTC.

This clone was detected only once. The V and J genes are TRBV11-3 and TRBJ2-1; D may be TRBD1 (6 bases). The CDR3 sequence is 17 residues long. Germline CDR1 SGHNT, CDR2 YENEEA. V lost 2 bases and J lost 6, with 20 bases in between. CDR3 coding DNA: TGTGCCAGCAGCTTAAGGTCTTGGCAGGGGAGACCCAATGAGCAGTTCTTC. Translation: CASSLRSWQGRPNEQFF.

The chain carries TRBV27 and TRBJ1-1, with D tentatively TRBD1 (6 bases). Trimming shortened V by 3 bases and J by 2 bases, and 10 bases separated the two germline ends. Looked up from germline, CDR1 is MNHEY and CDR2 is SMNVEV (reference sequence). The CDR3 is made up of 14 amino acids. CDR3 sequence (DNA): TGTGCCAGCAGTTTGGGACAACAAAACACTGAAGCTTTCTTT. Protein: CASSLGQQNTEAFF.

This chain uses TRBV19 with TRBJ2-7, with a tentative D call TRBD1 (5 bases). This CDR3 comprises 15 residues. The germline CDR1 and CDR2 sequences are LNHDA and SQIVND (reference sequence). V dropped 5 bases and J dropped 3 bases, with 17 bases sitting between them. The CDR3 region is CASSPQVAAIYEQYF. The CDR3, as DNA: TGTGCCAGTAGTCCACAGGTCGCGGCGATCTACGAGCAGTACTTC.

This chain links TRBV5-5 with TRBJ2-7, with D possibly matching TRBD1 (6 bases). The CDR3 loop spans 15 amino acids. V lost 4 bases to trimming and J lost 2 bases, with 16 bases between them. In germline, CDR1 is SGHKS, CDR2 YYEKEE (reference sequence). CDR3 DNA: TGTGCCAGCAGCCCCGGACAGTATCCAACCTACGAGCAGTACTTC. Translation gives CASSPGQYPTYEQYF.